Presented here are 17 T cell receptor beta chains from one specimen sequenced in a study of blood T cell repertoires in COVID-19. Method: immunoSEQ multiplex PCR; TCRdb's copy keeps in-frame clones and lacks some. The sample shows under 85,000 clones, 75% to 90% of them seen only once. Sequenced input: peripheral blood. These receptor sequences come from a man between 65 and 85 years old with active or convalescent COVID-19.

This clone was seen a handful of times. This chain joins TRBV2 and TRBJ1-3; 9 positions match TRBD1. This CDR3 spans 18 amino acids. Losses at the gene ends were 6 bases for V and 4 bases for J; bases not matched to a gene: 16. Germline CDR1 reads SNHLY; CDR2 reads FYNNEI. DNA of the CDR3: TGTGCCAGCAGCCAGGGACAGGGAATTCCGGCGTTCGGAAACACCATATATTTT. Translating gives CASSQGQGIPAFGNTIYF.

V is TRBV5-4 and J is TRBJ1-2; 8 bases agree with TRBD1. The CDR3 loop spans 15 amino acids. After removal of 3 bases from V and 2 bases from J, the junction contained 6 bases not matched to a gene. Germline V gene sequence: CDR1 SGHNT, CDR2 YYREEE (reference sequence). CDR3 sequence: CASSSPGQANYGYTF. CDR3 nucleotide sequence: TGTGCCAGCAGCTCCCCGGGACAGGCCAACTATGGCTACACCTTC.

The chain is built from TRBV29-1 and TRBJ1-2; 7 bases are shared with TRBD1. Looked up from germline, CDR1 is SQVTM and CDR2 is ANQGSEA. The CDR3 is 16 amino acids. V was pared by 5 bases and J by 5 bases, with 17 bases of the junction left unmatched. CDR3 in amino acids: CSVLGGQGGAGYGYTF. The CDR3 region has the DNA TGCAGCGTTCTGGGTGGCCAGGGGGGCGCTGGGTATGGCTACACCTTC.

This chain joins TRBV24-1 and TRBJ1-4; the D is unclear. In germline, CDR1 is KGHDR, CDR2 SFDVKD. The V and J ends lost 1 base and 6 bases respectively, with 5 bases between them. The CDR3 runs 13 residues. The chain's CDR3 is CATSDFGDEKLFF. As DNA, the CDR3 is TGTGCCACCAGTGATTTCGGGGATGAAAAACTGTTTTTT.

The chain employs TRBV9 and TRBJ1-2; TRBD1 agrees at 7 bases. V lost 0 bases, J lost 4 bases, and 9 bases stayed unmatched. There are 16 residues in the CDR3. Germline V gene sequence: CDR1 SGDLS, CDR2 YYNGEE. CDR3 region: CASSVDSKGASYGYTF. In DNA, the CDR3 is TGTGCCAGCAGCGTAGATTCCAAGGGGGCGAGCTATGGCTACACCTTC.

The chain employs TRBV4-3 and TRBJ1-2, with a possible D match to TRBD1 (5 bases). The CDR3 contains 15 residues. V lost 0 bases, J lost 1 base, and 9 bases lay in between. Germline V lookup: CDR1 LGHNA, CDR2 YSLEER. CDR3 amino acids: CASSQDWGGNYGYTF. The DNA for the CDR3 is TGCGCCAGCAGCCAAGACTGGGGGGGTAACTATGGCTACACCTTC.

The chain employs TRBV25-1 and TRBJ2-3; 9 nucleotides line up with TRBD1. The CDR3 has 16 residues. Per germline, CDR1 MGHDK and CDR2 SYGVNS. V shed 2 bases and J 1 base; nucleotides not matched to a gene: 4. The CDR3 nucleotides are TGTGCCAGCAGTGAAAACCGGGACAGGGGCACAGATACGCAGTATTTT. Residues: CASSENRDRGTDTQYF.

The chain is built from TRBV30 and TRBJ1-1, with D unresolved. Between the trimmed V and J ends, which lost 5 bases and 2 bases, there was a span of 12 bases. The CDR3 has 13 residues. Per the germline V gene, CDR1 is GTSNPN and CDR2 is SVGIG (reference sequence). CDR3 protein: CAWDGGTNTEAFF. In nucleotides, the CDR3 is TGTGCCTGGGATGGCGGAACTAACACTGAAGCTTTCTTT.

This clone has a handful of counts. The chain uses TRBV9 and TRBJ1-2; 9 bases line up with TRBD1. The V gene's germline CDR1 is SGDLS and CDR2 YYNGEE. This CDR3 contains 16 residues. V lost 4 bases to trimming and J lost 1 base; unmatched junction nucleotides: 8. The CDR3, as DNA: TGTGCCAGCAGCCCGGAACCGGGACAGGGTAACTATGGCTACACCTTC. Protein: CASSPEPGQGNYGYTF. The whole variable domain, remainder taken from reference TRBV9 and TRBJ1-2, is DSGVTQTPKHLITATGQRVTLRCSPRSGDLSVYWYQQSLDQGLQFLIQYYNGEERAKGNILERFSAQQFPDLHSELNLSSLELGDSALYFCASSPEPGQGNYGYTFGSGTRLTVV.

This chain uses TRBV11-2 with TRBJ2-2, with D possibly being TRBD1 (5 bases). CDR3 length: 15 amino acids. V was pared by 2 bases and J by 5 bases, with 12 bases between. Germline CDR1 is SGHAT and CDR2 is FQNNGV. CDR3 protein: CASSLQTAITGELFF. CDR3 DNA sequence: TGTGCCAGCAGCTTACAGACAGCGATTACCGGGGAGCTGTTTTTT.

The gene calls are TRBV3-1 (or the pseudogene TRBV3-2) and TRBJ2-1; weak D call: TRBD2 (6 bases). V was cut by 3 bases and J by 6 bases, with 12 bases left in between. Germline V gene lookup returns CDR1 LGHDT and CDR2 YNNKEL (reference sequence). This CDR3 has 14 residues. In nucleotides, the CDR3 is TGTGCCAGCAGCCACCTGGAGGGTGGCAATGAGCAGTTCTTC. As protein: CASSHLEGGNEQFF.

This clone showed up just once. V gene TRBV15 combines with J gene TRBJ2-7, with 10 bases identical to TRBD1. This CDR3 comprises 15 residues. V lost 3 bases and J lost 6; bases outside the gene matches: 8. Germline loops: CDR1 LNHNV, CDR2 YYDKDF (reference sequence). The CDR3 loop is CATSRAPGQGPEQYF. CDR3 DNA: TGTGCCACCAGCAGGGCGCCGGGACAGGGGCCCGAGCAGTACTTC.

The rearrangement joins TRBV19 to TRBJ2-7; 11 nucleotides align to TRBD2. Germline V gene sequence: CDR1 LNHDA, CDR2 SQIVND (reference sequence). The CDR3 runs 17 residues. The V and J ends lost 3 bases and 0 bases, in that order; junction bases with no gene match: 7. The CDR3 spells CASSIASGGPISYEQYF. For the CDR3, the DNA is TGTGCCAGTAGTATCGCTAGCGGGGGGCCTATCTCCTACGAGCAGTACTTC.

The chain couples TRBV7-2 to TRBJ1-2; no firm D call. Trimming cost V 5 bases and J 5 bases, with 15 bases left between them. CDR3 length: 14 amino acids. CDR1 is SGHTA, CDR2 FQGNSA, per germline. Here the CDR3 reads CASSVGLVGYGYTF. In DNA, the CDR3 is TGTGCCAGCAGCGTAGGACTGGTGGGTTATGGCTACACCTTC.

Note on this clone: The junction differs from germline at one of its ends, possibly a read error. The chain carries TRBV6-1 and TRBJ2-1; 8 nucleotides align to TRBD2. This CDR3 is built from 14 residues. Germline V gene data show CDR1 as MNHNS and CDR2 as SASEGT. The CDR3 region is CASTEGLARSQQFF. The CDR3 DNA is TGTGCCAGCACTGAAGGACTAGCCCGAAGTCAGCAGTTCTTC.

As DNA, the CDR3 is TGTGCCAGCAGAAAGCGCCGGGGAGCTAACTATGGCTACACCTTC. Residues: CASRKRRGANYGYTF. The chain carries TRBV6-5 and TRBJ1-2; unclear D gene. Germline V gene data show CDR1 as MNHEY and CDR2 as SVGAGI. The CDR3 covers 15 residues. V was shortened by 6 bases and J by 0 bases, with 14 bases between the two germline ends.

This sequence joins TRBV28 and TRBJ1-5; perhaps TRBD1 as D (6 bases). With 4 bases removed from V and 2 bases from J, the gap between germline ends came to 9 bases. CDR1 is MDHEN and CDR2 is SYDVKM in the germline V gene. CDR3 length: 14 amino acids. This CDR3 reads CASSWTAGNQPQHF. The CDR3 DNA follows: TGTGCCAGCAGTTGGACAGCCGGCAATCAGCCCCAGCATTTT.